This T cell receptor beta chain appears in the sequencing data of a study of metastatic and nonmetastatic thyroid tumors. Study-wide background: For malignant and benign thyroid patients, tumor or nodule tissue and blood were the sources whose repertoires were compared. Study-level results: Compared with benign nodules, malignant thyroid tumors were reported to have significantly higher TCR beta diversity in both blood and tumor.

In the case of this clone: The antigen remains undetermined.

Source study methods: The study took CDR3 differences across clinicopathological groups and made a distant-metastasis classifier for papillary thyroid cancer from them. TCRdb re-called clones via MiXCR from the PCR reads. TCRdb, not the authors, supplied the V and J calls. Among about 4,700 clones listed, roughly 37% were seen once. Treatment of any kind had been given to no patient before thyroid surgery. J was trimmed by 9 bases and V by 4 bases; bases with no gene match: 20. The CDR3 has 18 residues. Germline-derived CDR1 and CDR2 are PRHDT and FYEKMQ (reference sequence). The V gene is TRBV13, the J gene TRBJ1-5; 8 bases are a match to TRBD1. Sequenced input: tumor tissue. The sequence was obtained from a male donor with papillary thyroid cancer or a benign thyroid nodule (not recorded which). Some clones in this sample may be carry-over from other donors' samples. The CDR3 coding sequence is TGTGCCAGCAGCTGCTCGCCCCAATCAGGGGGCGCCCTATGGCCCCAGCATTTT. It specifies CASSCSPQSGGALWPQHF. Filled out from reference TRBV13 and TRBJ1-5, the complete variable domain reads AAGVIQSPRHLIKEKRETATLKCYPIPRHDTVYWYQQGPGQDPQFLISFYEKMQSDKGSIPDRFSAQQFSDYHSELNMSSLELGDSALYFCASSCSPQSGGALWPQHFGDGTRLSIL.